This passage covers 6 T cell receptor beta chains from one sample sequenced in a study of blood T cells in healthy people across ages. Using a J-beta primer mix together with a sample-barcoded 5' primer, a second PCR was run for roughly 7 to 12 cycles. Each CDR3 protein is one row after TCRdb ran MiXCR on the 5' RACE reads. The sample lists over 550,000 distinct CDR3 sequences, about 28% occurring once. The sequenced material came from blood. The receptors were sampled from a woman aged 80 or over in good health.

The rearrangement uses TRBV5-1 and TRBJ1-1; 10 nucleotides line up with TRBD1. Per the germline V gene, CDR1 is SGHRS and CDR2 is YFSETQ. This CDR3 comprises 15 residues. The ends lost 6 bases at V and 1 base at J; junction bases unmatched: 6. CDR3 region: CASKGDRGSNTEAFF. The DNA for the CDR3 is TGCGCCAGCAAGGGGGACAGGGGCTCGAACACTGAAGCTTTCTTT.

The chain combines TRBV5-1 with TRBJ2-2, with TRBD2 matching 7 bases. CDR1 SGHRS and CDR2 YFSETQ come from the germline V gene. The CDR3 runs 14 residues. Trimming at V came to 4 bases and at J to 8 bases, leaving 8 bases not matched to a gene. CDR3 in amino acids: CASSLGLGVGELFF. DNA for the CDR3: TGCGCCAGCAGCCTAGGACTAGGTGTTGGGGAGCTGTTTTTT.

This clonotype was counted between two and nine times. The rearrangement uses TRBV19 and TRBJ2-1; TRBD2 is a possible D gene (5 bases). Between the trimmed V and J ends, which lost 6 bases and 4 bases, there was a span of 16 bases. The germline V gene encodes CDR1 LNHDA and CDR2 SQIVND (reference sequence). The CDR3 contains 15 residues. This CDR3 reads CASRNTRTGYNEQFF. The CDR3 region has the DNA TGTGCCAGTAGAAACACCAGGACGGGGTACAATGAGCAGTTCTTC. Full variable domain (missing parts from reference TRBV19 and TRBJ2-1): DGGITQSPKYLFRKEGQNVTLSCEQNLNHDAMYWYRQDPGQGLRLIYYSQIVNDFQKGDIAEGYSVSREKKESFPLTVTSAQKNPTAFYLCASRNTRTGYNEQFFGPGTRLTVL.

There are many counts of this clonotype. The rearrangement joins TRBV11-2 to TRBJ2-5; TRBD1 matches 8 bases. In germline, CDR1 is SGHAT, CDR2 FQNNGV. The CDR3 loop spans 14 amino acids. J lost 4 bases, V lost 6 bases, and 7 bases had no gene match. CDR3 residues: CASSLRTGRETQYF. CDR3 coding DNA: TGTGCCAGCAGTCTACGGACAGGGAGAGAGACCCAGTACTTC.

This clonotype was found many times. This chain joins TRBV4-3 and TRBJ1-5; TRBD1 might be the D (5 bases). Germline lookup yields CDR1 LGHNA and CDR2 YSLEER. V lost 0 bases, J lost 4 bases, and 13 bases lay in between. The CDR3 length is 16 residues. The CDR3 spells CASSQDEGPGNQPQHF. CDR3 bases: TGCGCCAGCAGCCAAGATGAGGGGCCTGGTAATCAGCCCCAGCATTTT.

In the case of this clonotype: This clone may be a read error of a much larger clone one base away. The chain has TRBV20-1 and TRBJ2-1, with D tentatively TRBD2 (5 bases). This CDR3 is built from 17 residues. V was pared by 6 bases and J by 9 bases, with 30 bases between. Germline V gene data show CDR1 as DFQATT and CDR2 as SNEGSKA (reference sequence). CDR3 sequence reads: CSAYGPQPGSGDTEQFF. CDR3 nucleotide sequence: TGCAGTGCATATGGCCCCCAGCCGGGCAGCGGTGATACTGAGCAGTTCTTC.